The 14 T cell receptor beta chains below were found in one sample sequenced in a study of CD8 T cells in ankylosing spondylitis. TCRdb processed the 5' RACE reads anew with MiXCR; each CDR3 protein has one entry. The table has over 30,000 distinct CDR3 sequences, roughly 12% seen once. Specimen: synovial fluid, either unsorted or a sorted T cell fraction (not recorded which). These receptors all come from a male donor with ankylosing spondylitis.

This clonotype was seen only a few times. The V and J genes are TRBV29-1 and TRBJ1-1, with D hard to call. With 4 bases removed from V and 8 bases from J, the gap between germline ends came to 29 bases. CDR3 length equals 17 residues. CDR1 is SQVTM, CDR2 ANQGSEA, per germline. This CDR3 is CSVVERAGLSMSLEAFF. CDR3 bases: TGCAGCGTTGTAGAGAGGGCCGGCCTTTCAATGTCCCTGGAAGCTTTCTTT.

In its sample, this clonotype was seen a few times. J is TRBJ1-2 and V is TRBV12-3 or TRBV12-4, with D perhaps matching TRBD1 (6 bases). This CDR3 region has 14 residues. V gave up 7 bases and J gave up 5 bases, with 17 bases separating them. CDR3 loop: CASTIMGAGYGYTF. Here the CDR3 DNA reads TGTGCCAGCACCATCATGGGGGCGGGGTATGGCTACACCTTC.

The V gene is TRBV3-1, the J gene TRBJ2-7; D gene unclear. V shed 3 bases and J shed 2 bases, with 8 bases lying between them. CDR3 length: 13 residues. The germline CDR1 and CDR2 sequences are LGHDT and YNNKEL (reference sequence). CDR3 sequence (DNA): TGTGCCAGCAGCCAGGGGTGGGCCTACGAGCAGTACTTC. Amino acids: CASSQGWAYEQYF.

This clonotype was observed a handful of times. This chain connects TRBV6-1 to TRBJ2-7; either TRBD1 or TRBD2 may supply D (5 bases each). This CDR3 has 17 amino acids. Between the trimmed V and J ends, which lost 0 bases and 0 bases, there was a span of 15 bases. Germline CDR1 MNHNS, CDR2 SASEGT. The DNA for the CDR3 is TGTGCCAGCAGTGAAGCCCGTCCTATGGGGGTCTCCTACGAGCAGTACTTC. It is translated as CASSEARPMGVSYEQYF.

A few counts support this clonotype. The chain joins TRBV20-1 to TRBJ2-1, with 13 bases that match TRBD2. This CDR3 comprises 16 residues. Germline CDR1 reads DFQATT; CDR2 reads SNEGSKA (reference sequence). J gave up 10 bases and V 6 bases, and 15 bases lay outside the gene matches. For the CDR3, the DNA is TGCAGTGCGCAACTACTAGCGGGGGGGTCATCTTCGGAGCAGTTCTTC. Translated: CSAQLLAGGSSSEQFF.

In this sample, this clonotype turned up a few times. The chain combines TRBV10-1 with TRBJ2-2; D could derive from TRBD1 or TRBD2 (5 bases each). The V and J ends lost 7 bases and 1 base respectively, with 10 bases between them. Per the germline V gene, CDR1 is WNHNN and CDR2 is SYGVQD (reference sequence). The CDR3 consists of 14 residues. The CDR3 reads CASKKGRNTGELFF. CDR3 DNA: TGCGCCAGCAAAAAGGGGAGGAACACCGGGGAGCTGTTTTTT.

This clonotype came up many times. J is TRBJ2-2 and V is TRBV11-2; D is ambiguous. Germline V CDR1 and CDR2: SGHAT, FQNNGV. V gave up 1 base and J gave up 0 bases, with 9 bases separating them. The CDR3 is made up of 16 amino acids. CDR3 sequence (DNA): TGTGCCAGCAGCTTAGGTCTAGGAACGAACACCGGGGAGCTGTTTTTT. Translating gives CASSLGLGTNTGELFF.

This clonotype was observed a few times. The CDR3 spells CASSETDSKGLHF. CDR3 sequence (DNA): TGTGCCAGCAGCGAAACGGACAGCAAAGGGCTCCACTTT. V usage is TRBV7-9 and J usage is TRBJ1-6; maybe TRBD1 (6 bases). V lost 5 bases to trimming and J lost 16 bases, with 18 bases between them. This CDR3 has 13 amino acids. Germline V gene lookup returns CDR1 SEHNR and CDR2 FQNEAQ (reference sequence).

This clonotype was counted between two and nine times. The V and J genes are TRBV7-8 and TRBJ1-6; the match to TRBD1 covers 7 bases. V gave up 5 bases and J gave up 8 bases; unmatched junction bases: 6. The CDR3 covers 14 residues. Germline CDR1 is SGHVS and CDR2 is FQNEAQ. The CDR3 protein is CASSAGTEHSPLHF. The CDR3 nucleotides are TGTGCCAGCAGCGCCGGGACAGAGCATTCACCCCTCCACTTT. The complete variable domain, with remaining parts taken from reference TRBV7-8 and TRBJ1-6, reads GAGVSQSPRYKVAKRGQDVALRCDPISGHVSLFWYQQALGQGPEFLTYFQNEAQLDKSGLPSDRFFAERPEGSVSTLKIQRTQQEDSAVYLCASSAGTEHSPLHFGNGTRLTVT.

This clonotype was recorded at least ten times. V and J are TRBV5-1 and TRBJ1-1; D is uncertain. CDR1 and CDR2 from the germline V gene are SGHRS and YFSETQ. V lost 0 bases to trimming and J lost 6 bases, with 3 bases between them. The CDR3 contains 11 residues. CDR3 residues: CASSLGPEAFF. As DNA, the CDR3 is TGCGCCAGCAGCTTGGGACCTGAAGCTTTCTTT.

This clonotype was seen many times. This chain links TRBV6-2 or TRBV6-3 with TRBJ2-1, with 9 bases aligning to TRBD2. Trimming cost V 0 bases and J 6 bases; bases outside gene matches: 0. Germline assignment: CDR1 MNHEY and CDR2 SVGEGT. This CDR3 has 14 residues. The CDR3 here is CASSYSTSGNEQFF. The CDR3, as DNA: TGTGCCAGCAGTTACTCGACTAGCGGCAATGAGCAGTTCTTC.

This chain links TRBV4-2 with TRBJ2-7; 7 bases agree with TRBD1. Germline lookup yields CDR1 LGHNA and CDR2 YNFKEQ. The CDR3 is 16 amino acids. The ends lost 0 bases at V and 7 bases at J; junction bases unmatched: 12. CDR3 protein: CASSQEEKGAPEEQYF. The DNA for the CDR3 is TGTGCCAGCAGCCAAGAAGAGAAGGGGGCCCCGGAAGAGCAGTACTTC.

The chain joins TRBV11-2 to TRBJ1-4; D is unclear. V lost 1 base, J lost 5 bases, and 11 bases lay in between. The length of the CDR3 is 15 residues. Germline CDR1 SGHAT, CDR2 FQNNGV. The CDR3 nucleotides read TGTGCCAGCAGCTTAGGATATCAGCCCAATGAAAAACTGTTTTTT. Amino acids: CASSLGYQPNEKLFF.

This clonotype was counted many times. The chain recombines TRBV5-1 with TRBJ1-2, with D possibly being TRBD1 (5 bases). In germline, CDR1 is SGHRS, CDR2 YFSETQ. This CDR3 spans 13 amino acids. V was cut by 0 bases and J by 6 bases, with 9 bases left in between. The CDR3 spells CASSLGSRDGYTF. The CDR3 DNA follows: TGCGCCAGCAGCTTGGGTTCCAGGGATGGCTACACCTTC.